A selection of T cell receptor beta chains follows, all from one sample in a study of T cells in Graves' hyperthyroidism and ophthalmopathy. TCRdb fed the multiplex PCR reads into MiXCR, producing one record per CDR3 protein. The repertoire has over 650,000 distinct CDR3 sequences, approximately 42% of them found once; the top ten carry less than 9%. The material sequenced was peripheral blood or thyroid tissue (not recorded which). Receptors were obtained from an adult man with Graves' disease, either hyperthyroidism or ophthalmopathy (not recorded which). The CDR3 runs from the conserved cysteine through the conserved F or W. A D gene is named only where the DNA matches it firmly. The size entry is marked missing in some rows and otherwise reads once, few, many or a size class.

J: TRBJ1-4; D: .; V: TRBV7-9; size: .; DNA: TGTGCCAGCAGCTCCTGGGGCAGGGATGGGGTTGAAAAACTGTTTTTT; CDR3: CASSSWGRDGVEKLFF
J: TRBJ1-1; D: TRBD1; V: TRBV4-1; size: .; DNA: TGCGCCAGCAGCCAAGGGAGTCGACAGGGGGTCACTGAAGCTTTCTTT; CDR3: CASSQGSRQGVTEAFF
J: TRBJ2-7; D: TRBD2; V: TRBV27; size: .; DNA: TGTGCCAGCAGGCCATATAGCGGGAACCCCTACGAGCAGTACTTC; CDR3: CASRPYSGNPYEQYF
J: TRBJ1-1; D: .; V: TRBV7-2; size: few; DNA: TGTGCCAGCAGCCATCGAGGAGGGGCGAACACTGAAGCTTTCTTT; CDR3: CASSHRGGANTEAFF
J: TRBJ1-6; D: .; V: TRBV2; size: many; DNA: TGTGCCAGCAGTGACTTTGTCTCCTATAATTCACCCCTCCACTTT; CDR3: CASSDFVSYNSPLHF
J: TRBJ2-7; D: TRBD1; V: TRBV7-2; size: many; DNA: TGTGCCAGCAGCCAAGGGACAGAGTACGAGCAGTACTTC; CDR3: CASSQGTEYEQYF
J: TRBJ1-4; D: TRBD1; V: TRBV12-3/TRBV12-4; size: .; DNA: TGTGCCAGCAGGACCCGACAGGGTACTAATGAAAAACTGTTTTTT; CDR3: CASRTRQGTNEKLFF
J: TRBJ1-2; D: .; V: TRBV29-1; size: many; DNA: TGCAGCGTTGAAGATAGCCTCGACTATGGCTACACCTTC; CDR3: CSVEDSLDYGYTF
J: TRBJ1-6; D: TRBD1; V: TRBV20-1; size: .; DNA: TGCAGTGCTGCAGGGGGCTCAGGGTATTCACCCCTCCACTTT; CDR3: CSAAGGSGYSPLHF
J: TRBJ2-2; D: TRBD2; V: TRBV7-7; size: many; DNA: TGTGCTAGCAGCCTAGCGGGAGGATTGGGGGAGCTGTTTTTT; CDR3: CASSLAGGLGELFF
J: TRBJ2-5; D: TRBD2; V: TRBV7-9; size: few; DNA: TGTGCCAGCAGCTTTACTAGCGGGACCCAAGAGACCCAGTACTTC; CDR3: CASSFTSGTQETQYF
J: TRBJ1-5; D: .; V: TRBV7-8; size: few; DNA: TGTGCCAGCAGCTCCCGGCCCCAGGGTCAGCCCCAGCATTTT; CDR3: CASSSRPQGQPQHF
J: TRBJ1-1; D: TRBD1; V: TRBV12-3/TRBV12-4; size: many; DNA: TGTGCCAGCAATCAGGGGGCGCGGGGCACTGAAGCTTTCTTT; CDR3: CASNQGARGTEAFF
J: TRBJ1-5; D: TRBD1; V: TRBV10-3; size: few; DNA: TGTGCCAGCAGTGTAAGCAGGGACAGGGGGTCGAATCAGCCCCAGCATTTT; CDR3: CASSVSRDRGSNQPQHF
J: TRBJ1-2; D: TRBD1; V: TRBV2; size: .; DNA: TGTGCCAGCAGTGAACAAGGGACAGGGAAAGGCTACACCTTC; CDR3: CASSEQGTGKGYTF
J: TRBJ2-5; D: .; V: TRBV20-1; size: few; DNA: TGCAGTGCTAGGGGGTGGGTGGAGACCCAGTACTTC; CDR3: CSARGWVETQYF
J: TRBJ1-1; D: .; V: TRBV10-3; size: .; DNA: TGTGCCATCAGTGAAATCGGGAGGCAGGGGAACACTGAAGCTTTCTTT; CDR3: CAISEIGRQGNTEAFF
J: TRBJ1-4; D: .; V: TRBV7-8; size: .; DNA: TGTGCCAGCAGTGAAATAAGGGGCTCCACGACTAATGAAAAACTGTTTTTT; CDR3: CASSEIRGSTTNEKLFF
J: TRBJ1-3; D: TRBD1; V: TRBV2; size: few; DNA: TGTGCCAGCATCCCCGGGACAGGGGCTGGAAACACCATATATTTT; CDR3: CASIPGTGAGNTIYF
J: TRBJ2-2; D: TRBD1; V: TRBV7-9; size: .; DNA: TGTGCCAGCAGCAAACCGGACAGGGACGCGAACACCGGGGAGCTGTTTTTT; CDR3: CASSKPDRDANTGELFF
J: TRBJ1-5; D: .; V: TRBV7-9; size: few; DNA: TGTGCCAGCAGCTTGAGTGGGGGGCGAAGCAATCAGCCCCAGCATTTT; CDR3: CASSLSGGRSNQPQHF
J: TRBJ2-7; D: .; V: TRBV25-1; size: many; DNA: TGTGCCAGCAGTGAAACGGGGTACAGGGAATGGCAGTACTTC; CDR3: CASSETGYREWQYF
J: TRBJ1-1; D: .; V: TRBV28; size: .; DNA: TGTGCCAGCGGATCCACAGGGAGGACTGAAGCTTTCTTT; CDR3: CASGSTGRTEAFF
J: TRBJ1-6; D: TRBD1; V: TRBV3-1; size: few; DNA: TGTGCCAGCAGCCAAGTAGGGACAGGGAGTTCACCCCTCCACTTT; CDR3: CASSQVGTGSSPLHF
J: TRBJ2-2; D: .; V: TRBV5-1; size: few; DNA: TGCGCCACTGCGACCGGGTTTAGCGCCGGGGAGCTGTTTTTT; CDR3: CATATGFSAGELFF
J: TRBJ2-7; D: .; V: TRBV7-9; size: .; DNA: TGTGCCAGCAGCTTAGACCCAAGCTCCTACGGGCAGTACTTC; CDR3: CASSLDPSSYGQYF
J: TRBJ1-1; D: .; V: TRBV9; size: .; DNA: TGTGCCAGCAGCGTAAGCCCCTTGGGAGGCATGAACACTGAAGCTTTCTTT; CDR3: CASSVSPLGGMNTEAFF
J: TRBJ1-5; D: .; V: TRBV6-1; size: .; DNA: TGTGCCAGCAGTGAAGCGCGCCCTAGCAATCAGCCCCAGCATTTT; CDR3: CASSEARPSNQPQHF
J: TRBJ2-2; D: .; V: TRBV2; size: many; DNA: TGTGCCAGCAGTGAAGCTAGTACCGGGGAGCTGTTTTTT; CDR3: CASSEASTGELFF
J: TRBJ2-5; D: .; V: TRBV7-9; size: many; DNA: TGTGCCAGCAGCCCGATGACGGAGACCCAGTACTTC; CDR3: CASSPMTETQYF
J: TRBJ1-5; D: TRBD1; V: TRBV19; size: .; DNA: TGTGCCAGTAGTATAGGTTTCGGACAGGGAAAATTGGGGAATCAGCCCCAGCATTTT; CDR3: CASSIGFGQGKLGNQPQHF
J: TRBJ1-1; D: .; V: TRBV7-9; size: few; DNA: TGTGCCAGCAGCTTACGAGGGAGCGGGGACACTGAAGCTTTCTTT; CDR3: CASSLRGSGDTEAFF
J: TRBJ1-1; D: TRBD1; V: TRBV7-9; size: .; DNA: TGTGCCAGCAGCTTAACCGACAGGGCTAAATGGAACACTGAAGCTTTCTTT; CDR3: CASSLTDRAKWNTEAFF
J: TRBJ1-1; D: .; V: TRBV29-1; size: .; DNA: TGCAGCGTTGATTCGTCGAGCACTGAAGCTTTCTTT; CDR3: CSVDSSSTEAFF